A selection of T cell receptor beta chains follows, all from one sample in a study of shared clonotypes between healthy human individuals. Clones were read by immunoSEQ multiplex PCR, and TCRdb kept only the in-frame ones, dropping some. The sample shows some 690,000 clones, about 90% of them seen only once. Sample: memory CD8+ T cells from PBMCs. The receptors derive from a man between 18 and 29 years old in good health. Some clones in this sample may be carry-over from other donors' samples. CDR3s include the opening cysteine and the closing phenylalanine or tryptophan. Fields, in order: D gene, J gene, V gene, clone size, CDR3 DNA, CDR3 protein. D genes are given only for firm matches. Only some rows state a clone size, as once, few, many or a class for expanded clones.

TRBD1	TRBJ2-2	TRBV29-1	.	TGCAGCGTTGAGTATAGACAGGGTGGAGCCGGGGAGCTGTTTTTT	CSVEYRQGGAGELFF
TRBD2	TRBJ2-7	TRBV10-3	.	TGTGCCATCAGTGAGTTCCCTCATGGTGCGGGAGGTGACAGCTCCTACGAGCAGTACTTC	CAISEFPHGAGGDSSYEQYF
TRBD1	TRBJ2-2	TRBV27	.	TGTGCCAGCATCCCCCGGCAGGGGGCCACCGGGGAGCTGTTTTTT	CASIPRQGATGELFF
.	TRBJ2-7	TRBV5-4	.	TGTGCCAGCAGCTTTTTTCGCTCCTACGAGCAGTACTTC	CASSFFRSYEQYF
TRBD2	TRBJ2-7	TRBV7-9	.	TGTGCCAGCAGCCCTGGGGGGGGGTACGAGCAGTACTTC	CASSPGGGYEQYF
.	TRBJ2-2	TRBV5-1	.	TGCGCCAGCAGCTGGTCCGGGAACACCGGGGAGCTGTTTTTT	CASSWSGNTGELFF
.	TRBJ2-1	TRBV5-4	.	TGTGCCAGCAACCCGGGACTGGACTCCTACAATGAGCAGTTCTTC	CASNPGLDSYNEQFF
.	TRBJ2-5	TRBV28	.	TGTGCCAGCACTTCCGTTGTCTCCCAAGAGACCCAGTACTTC	CASTSVVSQETQYF
TRBD2	TRBJ2-7	TRBV7-2	.	TGTGCCAGCAGCCTAGCGGGAGGGATGAACGAGCAGTACTTC	CASSLAGGMNEQYF
TRBD1	TRBJ1-2	TRBV28	few	TGTGCCAGCAGCCGACAGGGGGAAGCTGGCTACACCTTC	CASSRQGEAGYTF
.	TRBJ2-2	TRBV6-5	.	TGTGCCAGCAGCACGACCGGGGAGCTGTTTTTT	CASSTTGELFF
TRBD2	TRBJ2-7	TRBV5-5	.	TGTGCCAGCAGCTTGACTAGCGGGGGATCCTACGAGCAGTACTTC	CASSLTSGGSYEQYF
TRBD1	TRBJ1-2	TRBV5-1	.	TGCGCCAGCAGCCTAACCCTGAACTGGAGACAGGGAGAAAGGGGGACCTATGGCTACACCTTC	CASSLTLNWRQGERGTYGYTF
.	TRBJ2-1	TRBV19	.	TGTGCCAGTAGTATAGATAGGGTGGGCTATTACAATGAGCAGTTCTTC	CASSIDRVGYYNEQFF